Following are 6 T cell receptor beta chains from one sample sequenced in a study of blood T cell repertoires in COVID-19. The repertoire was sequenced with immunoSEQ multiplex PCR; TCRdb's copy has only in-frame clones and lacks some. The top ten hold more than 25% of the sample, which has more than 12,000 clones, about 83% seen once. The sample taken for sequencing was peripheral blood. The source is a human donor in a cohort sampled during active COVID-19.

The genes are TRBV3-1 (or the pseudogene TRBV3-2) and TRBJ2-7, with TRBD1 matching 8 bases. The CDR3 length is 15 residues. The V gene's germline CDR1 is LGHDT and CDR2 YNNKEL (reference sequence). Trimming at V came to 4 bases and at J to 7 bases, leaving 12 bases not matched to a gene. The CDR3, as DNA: TGTGCCAGCAGCCTGAGGCCGGACAGGGCTTGGGAGCAGTACTTC. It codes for CASSLRPDRAWEQYF.

The CDR3 reads CATRGQGFSEAFF. The CDR3 nucleotides read TGTGCCACCAGGGGACAGGGATTTTCTGAAGCTTTCTTT. The chain recombines TRBV24-1 with TRBJ1-1; 9 nucleotides agree with TRBD1. The CDR3 is 13 residues long. V gave up 7 bases and J gave up 6 bases; unmatched junction bases: 5. Germline V CDR1 and CDR2: KGHDR, SFDVKD.

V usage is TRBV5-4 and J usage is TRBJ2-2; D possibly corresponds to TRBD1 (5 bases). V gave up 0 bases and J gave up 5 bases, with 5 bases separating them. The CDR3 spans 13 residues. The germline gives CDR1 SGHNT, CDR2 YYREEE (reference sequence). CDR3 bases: TGTGCCAGCAGCTTGGAGGGGACCGGGGAGCTGTTTTTT. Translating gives CASSLEGTGELFF.

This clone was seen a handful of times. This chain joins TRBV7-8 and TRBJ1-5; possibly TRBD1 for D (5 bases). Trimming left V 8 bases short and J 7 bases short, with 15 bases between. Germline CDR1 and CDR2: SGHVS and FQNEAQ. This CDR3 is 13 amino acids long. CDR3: CASGLGPWQPQHF. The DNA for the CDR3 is TGTGCCAGCGGCCTGGGGCCTTGGCAGCCCCAGCATTTT.

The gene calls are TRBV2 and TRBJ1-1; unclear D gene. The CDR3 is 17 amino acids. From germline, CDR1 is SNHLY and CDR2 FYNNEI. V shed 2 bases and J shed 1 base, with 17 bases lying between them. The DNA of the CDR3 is TGTGCCAGCAGTGAAAGACTGAGGGCCTCCTGGAACACTGAAGCTTTCTTT. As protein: CASSERLRASWNTEAFF. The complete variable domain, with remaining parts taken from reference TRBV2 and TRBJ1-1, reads EPEVTQTPSHQVTQMGQEVILRCVPISNHLYFYWYRQILGQKVEFLVSFYNNEISEKSEIFDDQFSVERPDGSNFTLKIRSTKLEDSAMYFCASSERLRASWNTEAFFGQGTRLTVV.

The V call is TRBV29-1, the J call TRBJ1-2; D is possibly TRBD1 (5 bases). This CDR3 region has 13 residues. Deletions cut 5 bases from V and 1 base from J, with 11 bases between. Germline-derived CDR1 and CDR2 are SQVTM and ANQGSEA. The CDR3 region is CSVWGGSNYGYTF. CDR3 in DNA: TGCAGCGTTTGGGGGGGGAGTAACTATGGCTACACCTTC.